This T cell receptor (beta chain) was identified in a study of PD-L1 blockade in urothelial cancer. Turning to the study itself: Patients, treated from about 2014 onward, received atezolizumab 1,200 mg intravenously every 3 weeks. Before enrollment, 0 to 3 chemotherapy regimens had been given to patients.

Measured with immunoSEQ multiplex PCR; TCRdb has only the in-frame clones, and not every one. This table holds about 28,000 clones, 75% to 90% found once. This clone was picked up a small number of times. Losses at the gene ends were 4 bases for V and 2 bases for J; bases not matched to a gene: 10. Germline lookup yields CDR1 ENHRY and CDR2 SYGVKD. The CDR3 contains 16 residues. This TCR was sampled from a man in his fifties with urothelial cancer. The sample here was PBMCs, taken around atezolizumab (anti-PD-L1) treatment. The chain uses TRBV10-3 and TRBJ1-1; TRBD1 aligns across 7 bases. CDR3 amino acids: CAISGPPGQTNTEAFF. The CDR3 DNA follows: TGTGCCATCAGTGGGCCCCCGGGACAGACTAACACTGAAGCTTTCTTT.